This is a list of T cell receptor beta chains from one sample in a study of early T cells in non-severe SARS-CoV-2 infection. TCRdb fed the 5' RACE reads into MiXCR, producing one record per CDR3 protein. The sample carries 64,000 or so distinct CDR3 sequences, around 12% recorded once. What was sequenced was whole blood. The receptors stem from an adult who was a healthcare worker with PCR-confirmed SARS-CoV-2 infection or an uninfected control (not recorded which). Each CDR3 is given with its conserved first and last residue. A D gene is named only where the DNA matches it firmly. Only some rows state a clone size, as once, few, many or a class for expanded clones.

V	size	J	D	CDR3	DNA
TRBV3-1	few	TRBJ1-2	.	CASAGARGYTF	TGTGCCAGCGCCGGGGCGCGTGGCTACACCTTC
TRBV20-1	.	TRBJ2-2	.	CSAKQGAGELFF	TGCAGTGCTAAACAGGGTGCCGGGGAGCTGTTTTTT
TRBV27	few	TRBJ2-1	.	CASSLDTYNEQFF	TGTGCCAGCAGTCTGGACACTTACAATGAGCAGTTCTTC
TRBV4-2	.	TRBJ2-5	.	CASSQEGKNEETQYF	TGTGCCAGCAGCCAAGAGGGAAAAAACGAAGAGACCCAGTACTTC
TRBV21-1	few	TRBJ2-1	.	CACGNEQFF	TGTGCCTGCGGGAATGAGCAGTTCTTC
TRBV30	.	TRBJ1-3	TRBD1	CAWRNRGDTIYF	TGTGCCTGGAGGAACAGGGGAGACACCATATATTTT
TRBV7-7	few	TRBJ2-7	.	CASSPGNRAGEQYF	TGTGCTAGCAGCCCCGGTAACAGGGCTGGGGAGCAGTACTTC
TRBV27	.	TRBJ1-6	.	CASTPLGSNNSPLHF	TGTGCCAGCACACCCCTAGGCAGCAATAATTCACCCCTCCACTTT
TRBV10-3	.	TRBJ2-5	.	CAISDVGGSQETQYF	TGTGCCATCAGTGATGTCGGGGGATCCCAAGAGACCCAGTACTTC
TRBV11-2	few	TRBJ1-4	.	CASSAGGPNEKLFF	TGTGCCAGCAGCGCAGGCGGCCCTAATGAAAAACTGTTTTTT
TRBV30	many	TRBJ1-1	.	CALLRDPRSTEAFF	TGTGCCTTGTTACGGGACCCTAGGAGCACTGAAGCTTTCTTT
TRBV7-2	.	TRBJ2-7	.	CASSLVADGGYEQYF	TGTGCCAGCAGCTTAGTGGCTGACGGGGGCTACGAGCAGTACTTC
TRBV5-1	.	TRBJ1-6	TRBD1	CASRLKDRENSPLHF	TGTGCCAGCAGATTAAAGGACAGGGAGAATTCACCCCTCCACTTT
TRBV7-6	many	TRBJ2-7	.	CASSLGPRAPYEQYF	TGTGCCAGCAGCTTAGGGCCCAGGGCCCCCTACGAGCAGTACTTC
TRBV10-1	many	TRBJ2-6	.	CASSPSGANVLTF	TGCGCCAGCAGTCCCTCTGGGGCCAACGTCCTGACTTTC
TRBV4-3	many	TRBJ2-3	.	CASSQGPDWRGKDTQYF	TGCGCCAGCAGCCAAGGCCCGGACTGGAGGGGGAAAGATACACAGTATTTT
TRBV10-3	.	TRBJ2-7	TRBD2	CASGGLAGPRTYEQYF	TGTGCCTCGGGGGGACTAGCGGGGCCGCGAACCTACGAGCAGTACTTC
TRBV11-2	many	TRBJ2-2	TRBD1	CASSFRTGAFTGELFF	TGTGCCAGCAGCTTTAGGACAGGGGCCTTCACCGGGGAGCTGTTTTTT
TRBV29-1	.	TRBJ2-7	.	CSVVQGQYEQYF	TGCAGCGTTGTTCAGGGGCAGTACGAGCAGTACTTC
TRBV5-1	few	TRBJ2-7	TRBD1	CASSSGQLDYEQYF	TGCGCCAGCAGCTCGGGACAGTTAGACTACGAGCAGTACTTC
TRBV5-6	few	TRBJ1-5	.	CASAVGRNQPQHF	TGTGCCAGCGCAGTTGGGAGGAATCAGCCCCAGCATTTT
TRBV6-5	many	TRBJ1-2	.	CASSYDLWGGSGYTF	TGTGCCAGCAGTTATGATCTGTGGGGAGGCTCTGGCTACACCTTC
TRBV6-5	few	TRBJ2-5	TRBD1	CASSYKSTGGAGTQYF	TGTGCCAGCAGTTACAAATCGACAGGGGGAGCTGGGACCCAGTACTTC
TRBV27	few	TRBJ2-3	.	CASSFRRGTDTQYF	TGTGCCAGCAGTTTTCGCAGAGGCACAGATACGCAGTATTTT
TRBV11-2	few	TRBJ1-1	.	CASSFGANTEAFF	TGTGCCAGCAGCTTTGGGGCGAACACTGAAGCTTTCTTT
TRBV6-5	.	TRBJ2-3	.	CASSLDSTDTQYF	TGTGCCAGCAGTTTGGATAGCACAGATACGCAGTATTTT
TRBV19	few	TRBJ1-5	TRBD1	CASSYFRDSSNQPQHF	TGTGCCAGTAGTTATTTCCGGGACAGTAGCAATCAGCCCCAGCATTTT
TRBV7-9	few	TRBJ2-5	.	CASSLEAETQYF	TGTGCCAGCAGCTTAGAGGCGGAGACCCAGTACTTC
TRBV7-6	many	TRBJ1-6	TRBD1	CASSSDRDNSPLHF	TGTGCCAGCAGCTCGGACAGGGATAATTCACCCCTCCACTTT
TRBV2	.	TRBJ1-5	.	CASSARSGDQPQHF	TGTGCCAGCAGTGCCCGGTCCGGGGATCAGCCCCAGCATTTT
TRBV5-1	many	TRBJ2-4	.	CASSLGARGSQNIQYF	TGCGCCAGCAGCTTGGGGGCACGGGGATCCCAAAACATTCAGTACTTC
TRBV7-6	few	TRBJ2-2	TRBD2	CASSLASSGGTGELFF	TGTGCCAGCAGCTTAGCCTCTAGCGGGGGCACCGGGGAGCTGTTTTTT
TRBV7-3	.	TRBJ2-2	.	CASSSSGGTGELFF	TGTGCCAGCAGCTCTTCAGGTGGGACCGGGGAGCTGTTTTTT
TRBV10-3	many	TRBJ2-5	.	CAIKSTTGETQYF	TGTGCCATCAAGTCAACCACCGGGGAGACCCAGTACTTC
TRBV20-1	.	TRBJ2-5	.	CSAGGLGTLQETQYF	TGCAGTGCTGGGGGTCTAGGGACACTACAAGAGACCCAGTACTTC
TRBV10-2	many	TRBJ1-4	.	CASSEEGINEKLFF	TGCGCCAGCAGTGAGGAGGGGATTAATGAAAAACTGTTTTTT
TRBV4-1	many	TRBJ2-7	.	CASSYNSGPSYEQYF	TGCGCCAGCAGTTACAATTCAGGGCCCTCCTACGAGCAGTACTTC